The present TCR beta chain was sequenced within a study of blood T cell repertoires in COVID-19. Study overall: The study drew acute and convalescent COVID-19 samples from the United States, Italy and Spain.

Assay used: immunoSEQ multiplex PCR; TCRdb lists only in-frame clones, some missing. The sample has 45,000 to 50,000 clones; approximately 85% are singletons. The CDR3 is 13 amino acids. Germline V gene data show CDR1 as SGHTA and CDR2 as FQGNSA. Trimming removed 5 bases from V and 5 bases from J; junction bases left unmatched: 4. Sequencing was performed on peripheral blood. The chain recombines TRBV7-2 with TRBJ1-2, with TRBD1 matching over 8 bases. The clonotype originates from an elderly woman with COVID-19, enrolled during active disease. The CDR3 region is CASSAGTGYGYTF. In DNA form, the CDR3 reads TGTGCCAGCAGCGCGGGGACAGGTTATGGCTACACCTTC.